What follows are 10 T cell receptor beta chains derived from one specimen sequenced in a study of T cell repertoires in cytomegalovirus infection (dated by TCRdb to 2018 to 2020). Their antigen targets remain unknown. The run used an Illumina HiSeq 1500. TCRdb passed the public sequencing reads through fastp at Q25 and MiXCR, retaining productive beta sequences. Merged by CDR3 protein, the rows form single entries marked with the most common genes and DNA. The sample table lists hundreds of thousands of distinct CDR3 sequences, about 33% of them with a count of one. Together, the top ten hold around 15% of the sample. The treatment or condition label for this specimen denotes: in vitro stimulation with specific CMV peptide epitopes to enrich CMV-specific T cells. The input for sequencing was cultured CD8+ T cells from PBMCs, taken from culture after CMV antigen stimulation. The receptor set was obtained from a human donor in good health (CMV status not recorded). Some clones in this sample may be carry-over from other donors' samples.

CDR3 loop: CASSLGGGPHYEQYV. The CDR3 nucleotides are TGTGCCAGCAGCTTAGGCGGGGGGCCACACTACGAGCAGTACGTC. This chain connects TRBV7-9 to TRBJ2-7; 8 bases map to TRBD2. In germline, CDR1 is SEHNR, CDR2 FQNEAQ (reference sequence). This CDR3 has 15 residues. Losses at the gene ends were 1 base for V and 3 bases for J; bases not matched to a gene: 5.

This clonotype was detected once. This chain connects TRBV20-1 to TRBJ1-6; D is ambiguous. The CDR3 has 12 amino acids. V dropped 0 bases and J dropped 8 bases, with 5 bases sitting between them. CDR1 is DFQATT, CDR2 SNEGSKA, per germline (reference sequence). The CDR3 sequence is CSARDFDSPLHF. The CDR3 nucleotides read TGCAGTGCTAGAGATTTCGATTCACCCCTCCACTTT.

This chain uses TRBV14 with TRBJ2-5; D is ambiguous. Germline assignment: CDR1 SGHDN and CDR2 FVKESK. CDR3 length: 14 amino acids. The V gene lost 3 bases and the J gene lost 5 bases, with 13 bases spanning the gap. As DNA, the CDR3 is TGTGCCAGCAGCCACGACACGGCGGAGGAGACCCAGTACTTC. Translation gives CASSHDTAEETQYF.

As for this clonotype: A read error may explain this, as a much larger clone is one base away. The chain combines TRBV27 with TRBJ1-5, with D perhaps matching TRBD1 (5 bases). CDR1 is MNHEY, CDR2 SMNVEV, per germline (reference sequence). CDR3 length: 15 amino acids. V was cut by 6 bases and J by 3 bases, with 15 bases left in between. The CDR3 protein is CASRQGGLDNQPQHF. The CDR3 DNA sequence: TGTGCCAGCAGGCAGGGTGGGTTAGACAATCAGCCCCAGCATTTT.

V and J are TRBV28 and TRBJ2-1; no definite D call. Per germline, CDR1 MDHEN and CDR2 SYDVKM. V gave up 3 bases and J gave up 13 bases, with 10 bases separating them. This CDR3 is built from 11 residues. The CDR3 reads CASSLVKEQFF. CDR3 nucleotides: TGTGCCAGCAGTTTGGTGAAGGAACAGTTCTTC.

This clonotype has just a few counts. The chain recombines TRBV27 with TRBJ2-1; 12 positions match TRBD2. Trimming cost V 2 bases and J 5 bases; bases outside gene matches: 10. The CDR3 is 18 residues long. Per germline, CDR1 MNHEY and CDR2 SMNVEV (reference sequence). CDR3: CASSLLTSGGALHNEQFF. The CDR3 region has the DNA TGTGCCAGCAGTTTACTGACTAGCGGGGGCGCTCTGCACAATGAGCAGTTCTTC.

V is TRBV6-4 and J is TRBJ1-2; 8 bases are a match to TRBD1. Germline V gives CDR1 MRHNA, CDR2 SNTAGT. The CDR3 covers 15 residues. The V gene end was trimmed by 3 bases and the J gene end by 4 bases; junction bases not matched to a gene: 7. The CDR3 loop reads CASSEGQGMAYGYTF. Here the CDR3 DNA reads TGTGCCAGCAGTGAAGGACAGGGTATGGCCTATGGCTACACCTTC.

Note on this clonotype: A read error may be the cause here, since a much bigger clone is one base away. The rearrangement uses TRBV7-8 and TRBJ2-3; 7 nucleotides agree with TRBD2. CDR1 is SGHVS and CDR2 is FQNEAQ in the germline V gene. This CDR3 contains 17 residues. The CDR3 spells CANSLGIAGKYTDTQYF. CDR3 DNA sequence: TGTGCCAACAGCTTAGGGATAGCGGGCAAGTACACAGATACGCAGTATTTT.

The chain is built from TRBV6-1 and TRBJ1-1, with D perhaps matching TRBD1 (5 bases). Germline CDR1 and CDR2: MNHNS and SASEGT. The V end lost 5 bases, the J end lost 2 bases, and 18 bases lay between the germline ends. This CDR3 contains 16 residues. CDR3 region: CASSHGGWTTNTEAFF. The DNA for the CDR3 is TGTGCCAGCAGTCACGGGGGGTGGACAACTAACACTGAAGCTTTCTTT.

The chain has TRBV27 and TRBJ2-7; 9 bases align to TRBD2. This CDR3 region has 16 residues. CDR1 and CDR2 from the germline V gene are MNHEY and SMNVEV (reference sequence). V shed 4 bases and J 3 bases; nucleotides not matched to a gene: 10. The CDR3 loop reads CASSSLPSGENYEQYV. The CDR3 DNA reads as TGTGCCAGCAGTTCCCTTCCTAGCGGGGAAAACTACGAGCAGTACGTC.